This T cell receptor beta chain was sequenced for a study of cytomegalovirus exposure and HLA in healthy donors. In the PCR, 60 Vbeta and 13 Jbeta primers were used. TCRdb's copy holds only in-frame clones and misses some; the assay was immunoSEQ multiplex PCR. This table holds 150,000 to 200,000 clones, almost 85% found once. V was pared by 1 base and J by 6 bases, with 5 bases of the junction left unmatched. This CDR3 has 16 residues. CDR1 and CDR2 from the germline V gene are SEHNR and FQNEAQ (reference sequence). The source of this sequence is a girl aged 10-17 years in good health and CMV-seropositive. Specimen: PBMCs. V usage is TRBV7-9 and J usage is TRBJ1-5, with 11 bases identical to TRBD1. Here the CDR3 reads CASSLGTGGAGQPQHF. CDR3 coding DNA: TGTGCCAGCAGCTTAGGGACAGGGGGCGCGGGTCAGCCCCAGCATTTT. The full variable domain, in which reference TRBV7-9 and TRBJ1-5 provide the parts outside the CDR3, is DTGVSQNPRHKITKRGQNVTFRCDPISEHNRLYWYRQTLGQGPEFLTYFQNEAQLEKSRLLSDRFSAERPKGSFSTLEIQRTEQGDSAMYLCASSLGTGGAGQPQHFGDGTRLSIL.